Each of the 28 T cell receptor beta chains below was sequenced from the same sample in a study of neurological immune-mediated disorders. TCRdb re-derived calls from the 5' RACE reads in MiXCR, one entry per CDR3 protein. The data contain approximately 84,000 distinct CDR3 sequences, 3.5% to 5.5% of them singletons. Time point denoted: longitudinal time-point 3. Material for sequencing was PBMCs. These receptors were collected from a woman aged 60-75 years with multiple sclerosis.

The table lists this clonotype with many counts. The V gene is TRBV11-2, the J gene TRBJ1-2; tentatively, D is TRBD1 (5 bases). CDR3 size: 13 residues. The germline V gene has CDR1 SGHAT and CDR2 FQNNGV. V dropped 1 base and J dropped 4 bases, with 7 bases sitting between them. Written as DNA, the CDR3 is TGTGCCAGCAGCTTAGGGGACCTCTATGGCTACACCTTC. As protein: CASSLGDLYGYTF.

This clonotype was counted at least ten times. The chain has TRBV5-1 and TRBJ1-1; D unclear. Trimming took off 0 bases at V and 1 base at J, with 7 bases between the two ends. CDR1 is SGHRS and CDR2 is YFSETQ in the germline V gene. The CDR3 runs to 14 residues. The CDR3 region has the DNA TGCGCCAGCAGCTTGGCCCCGCCGAACACTGAAGCTTTCTTT. Translating it yields CASSLAPPNTEAFF.

Ten or more counts support this clonotype. The rearrangement uses TRBV11-2 and TRBJ1-1; D is unclear. Germline CDR1 reads SGHAT; CDR2 reads FQNNGV. The CDR3 totals 15 residues. V lost 1 base, J lost 3 bases, and 12 bases lay in between. This CDR3 reads CASSLGVISYTEAFF. In DNA, the CDR3 is TGTGCCAGCAGCTTAGGGGTGATATCGTACACTGAAGCTTTCTTT.

This clonotype was seen ten or more times. The chain has TRBV6-1 and TRBJ2-1; maybe TRBD2 (6 bases). The CDR3 covers 15 residues. Looked up from germline, CDR1 is MNHNS and CDR2 is SASEGT. Trimming cost V 4 bases and J 0 bases, with 10 bases left between them. CDR3 residues: CASSVREDSYNEQFF. The CDR3 coding sequence is TGTGCCAGCAGTGTAAGGGAGGACTCCTACAATGAGCAGTTCTTC.

This clonotype was counted ten times or more. This is likely a read error, given that the CDR3 carries no conserved phenylalanine or tryptophan at its end. The DNA is left out, because the CDR3 cannot be placed on it with certainty; the CDR3 is given as TCRdb lists it. The V gene is TRBV27, the J gene TRBJ1-2; no DNA check was done on the table's D call, TRBD1. Germline CDR1 MNHEY, CDR2 SMNVEV (reference sequence). The CDR3 region is 14 residues in length, termini included. Here the CDR3 reads CASSLTGDRGSTLL.

This clonotype was seen at least ten times. This CDR3 reads CSAPTVLRNTEAFF. As DNA, the CDR3 is TGCAGTGCCCCGACAGTTTTGAGGAACACTGAAGCTTTCTTT. This chain links TRBV20-1 with TRBJ1-1; tentatively, D is TRBD1 (5 bases). The V gene lost 6 bases and the J gene lost 1 base, with 15 bases spanning the gap. This CDR3 contains 14 residues. The germline CDR1 and CDR2 sequences are DFQATT and SNEGSKA (reference sequence).

This clonotype was counted many times. V is TRBV7-6 and J is TRBJ1-3; possibly TRBD1 for D (6 bases). V was clipped by 3 bases and J by 0 bases, with 9 bases between them. Germline CDR1 SGHVS, CDR2 FNYEAQ. The CDR3 has 15 residues. CDR3 sequence (DNA): TGTGCCAGCAGCTTCGACAGGAGCTCTGGAAACACCATATATTTT. Protein sequence: CASSFDRSSGNTIYF. The full variable domain, rest sourced from reference TRBV7-6 and TRBJ1-3, is GAGVSQSPRYKVTKRGQDVALRCDPISGHVSLYWYRQALGQGPEFLTYFNYEAQQDKSGLPNDRFSAERPEGSISTLTIQRTEQRDSAMYRCASSFDRSSGNTIYFGEGSWLTVV.

The table lists this clonotype with many counts. This rearrangement joins TRBV2 to TRBJ1-5; D remains unclear. V was shortened by 2 bases and J by 0 bases, with 8 bases between the two germline ends. This CDR3 is built from 15 residues. Per germline, CDR1 SNHLY and CDR2 FYNNEI. DNA for the CDR3: TGTGCCAGCAGTGAATTACTGGGTAGCAATCAGCCCCAGCATTTT. The encoded protein is CASSELLGSNQPQHF.

This chain connects TRBV7-9 to TRBJ1-1; D is uncertain. Germline assignment: CDR1 SEHNR and CDR2 FQNEAQ (reference sequence). The CDR3 runs 14 residues. V gave up 5 bases and J gave up 4 bases, with 14 bases separating them. The CDR3 loop reads CASSRVAGGTEAFF. As DNA, the CDR3 is TGTGCCAGCAGCCGCGTGGCGGGTGGCACTGAAGCTTTCTTT.

In its sample, this clonotype was seen many times. The J gene is TRBJ2-2, the V gene TRBV5-1; no firm D call. V lost 1 base, J lost 1 base, and 2 bases lay in between. There are 13 residues in the CDR3. CDR1 and CDR2 from the germline V gene are SGHRS and YFSETQ. CDR3 in DNA: TGCGCCAGCAGCTTGATGAACACCGGGGAGCTGTTTTTT. Encoded protein: CASSLMNTGELFF.

This clonotype came up many times. The chain links TRBV25-1 to TRBJ2-2; D remains ambiguous. The CDR3 spans 16 residues. V was shortened by 6 bases and J by 1 base, with 15 bases between the two germline ends. CDR1 MGHDK and CDR2 SYGVNS come from the germline V gene. CDR3 sequence reads: CASRVPSAQNTGELFF. The DNA of the CDR3 is TGTGCCAGCAGGGTCCCATCAGCTCAGAACACCGGGGAGCTGTTTTTT. The full variable domain, completed using reference TRBV25-1 and TRBJ2-2, is EADIYQTPRYLVIGTGKKITLECSQTMGHDKMYWYQQDPGMELHLIHYSYGVNSTEKGDLSSESTVSRIRTEHFPLTLESARPSHTSQYLCASRVPSAQNTGELFFGEGSRLTVL.

This clonotype was observed many times. The J gene is TRBJ2-2, the V gene TRBV11-3; 8 nucleotides match TRBD1. The CDR3 loop spans 17 amino acids. Per germline, CDR1 SGHNT and CDR2 YENEEA. V was pared by 3 bases and J by 4 bases, with 10 bases of the junction left unmatched. The CDR3 DNA follows: TGTGCCAGCAGCTTGAGTAGTCGGACAGGGCCCACCGGGGAGCTGTTTTTT. This translates into CASSLSSRTGPTGELFF. Supplemented by reference TRBV11-3 and TRBJ2-2, the full variable domain reads EAGVVQSPRYKIIEKKQPVAFWCNPISGHNTLYWYLQNLGQGPELLIRYENEEAVDDSQLPKDRFSAERLKGVDSTLKIQPAELGDSAVYLCASSLSSRTGPTGELFFGEGSRLTVL.

This clonotype has a handful of counts. A much larger clone sits a single nucleotide away, making a read error possible. This chain uses TRBV10-3 with TRBJ1-5; no firm D call. This CDR3 has 15 amino acids. Trimming shortened V by 0 bases and J by 2 bases, and 8 bases separated the two germline ends. Germline V CDR1 and CDR2: ENHRY, SYGVKD. The CDR3 nucleotides are TGTGCCATCAGTGAGTCTGTGATTGGCAATCAGCCCCAGCATTTT. Translating it yields CAISESVIGNQPQHF.

This clonotype was seen many times. The V call is TRBV29-1, the J call TRBJ2-3, with a weak D call TRBD2 (5 bases). Trimming pared 3 bases from V and 4 bases from J, leaving 5 bases between. The CDR3 is made up of 11 amino acids. Germline V gene data show CDR1 as SQVTM and CDR2 as ANQGSEA. CDR3 loop: CSVDGADTQYF. CDR3 coding DNA: TGCAGCGTTGACGGGGCAGATACGCAGTATTTT.

This clonotype was counted many times. This chain joins TRBV10-3 and TRBJ1-2, with 9 positions matching TRBD1. The CDR3 totals 15 residues. Germline CDR1 and CDR2: ENHRY and SYGVKD. The V and J ends lost 3 bases and 2 bases, in that order; junction bases with no gene match: 4. CDR3 DNA sequence: TGTGCCATCAGTGACTCCGGACAGGGGAACTATGGCTACACCTTC. Its translation is CAISDSGQGNYGYTF.

The table lists this clonotype with many counts. This chain joins TRBV5-1 and TRBJ1-2; tentative D call: TRBD1 (5 bases). This CDR3 spans 16 amino acids. The germline V and J ends were trimmed by 1 base and 0 bases, with 13 bases remaining between them. The germline V gene encodes CDR1 SGHRS and CDR2 YFSETQ. CDR3 sequence reads: CASSLSSGQSNYGYTF. Here the CDR3 DNA reads TGCGCCAGCAGCTTGTCTTCAGGGCAGTCTAACTATGGCTACACCTTC.

This clonotype has at least ten counts. The CDR3 protein is CSVARTAINTEAFF. As DNA, the CDR3 is TGCAGCGTCGCCCGGACAGCCATTAACACTGAAGCTTTCTTT. The V gene is TRBV29-1, the J gene TRBJ1-1; TRBD1 might be the D (6 bases). CDR1 and CDR2 (germline): SQVTM, ANQGSEA. The CDR3 is 14 amino acids. V was trimmed by 6 bases and J by 2 bases, leaving 16 bases between them.

This clonotype was seen at least ten times. The chain uses TRBV14 and TRBJ2-7; D uncertain. CDR1 is SGHDN and CDR2 is FVKESK in the germline V gene. Deletions cut 5 bases from V and 7 bases from J, with 15 bases between. The length of the CDR3 is 13 residues. Here the CDR3 reads CASSKASPLEQYF. The DNA for the CDR3 is TGTGCCAGCAGCAAAGCCTCCCCGCTAGAGCAGTACTTC.

At least ten counts were recorded for this clonotype. The J gene is TRBJ2-2, the V gene TRBV14, with D perhaps TRBD1 or TRBD2 (6 bases each). This CDR3 region has 15 residues. Trimming removed 3 bases at V and 5 bases at J, with 13 bases between. CDR1 is SGHDN, CDR2 FVKESK, per germline. DNA for the CDR3: TGTGCCAGCAGCCATGGTCCGGGGGCAACCGGGGAGCTGTTTTTT. Its protein product is CASSHGPGATGELFF.

This clonotype was recorded many times. CDR3 bases: TGCAGTGCTAAGGGAGGGGATCGAGAGACCCAGTACTTC. The encoded protein is CSAKGGDRETQYF. The chain links TRBV20-1 to TRBJ2-5; the match to TRBD2 covers 7 bases. Losses at the gene ends were 4 bases for V and 4 bases for J; bases not matched to a gene: 6. Germline V lookup: CDR1 DFQATT, CDR2 SNEGSKA (reference sequence). This CDR3 region has 13 residues.

This clonotype was seen repeatedly, ten times or more. The chain carries TRBV3-1 and TRBJ1-2, with 8 positions matching TRBD1. Unmatched junction bases numbered 6, after V lost 2 bases and J lost 7 bases. CDR1 and CDR2 from the germline V gene are LGHDT and YNNKEL (reference sequence). There are 14 residues in the CDR3. The CDR3 DNA follows: TGTGCCAGCAGCCAACGGGCAGGGGGCCGTGGCTACACCTTC. It yields the protein CASSQRAGGRGYTF.

This clonotype was recorded at least ten times. The gene calls are TRBV27 and TRBJ2-1; 9 bases line up with TRBD2. CDR1 and CDR2 (germline): MNHEY, SMNVEV (reference sequence). CDR3 length: 16 amino acids. Germline trimming cut 5 bases from V and 5 bases from J; bases unmatched to any gene: 10. CDR3 region: CASSRSSGGPHNEQFF. In nucleotides, the CDR3 is TGTGCCAGCAGTCGATCGAGCGGGGGGCCTCACAATGAGCAGTTCTTC.

As concerns this clonotype: A read error may explain this, as a much larger clone is one base away. This chain links TRBV12-3 or TRBV12-4 with TRBJ1-2; D gene unclear. The length of the CDR3 is 13 residues. Trimming removed 5 bases at V and 4 bases at J, with 11 bases between. Here the CDR3 reads CASSTVLSYGYTF. CDR3 DNA: TGTGCCAGCAGTACAGTGCTGAGCTATGGCTACACCTTC.

This clonotype was observed at least ten times. CDR3 residues: CASSPGHGMRELFF. CDR3 coding DNA: TGTGCCAGCAGCCCTGGACATGGAATGAGGGAGCTGTTTTTT. This rearrangement joins TRBV27 to TRBJ2-2; TRBD1 might be the D (5 bases). Germline V lookup: CDR1 MNHEY, CDR2 SMNVEV (reference sequence). This CDR3 has 14 amino acids. The V and J ends lost 6 bases and 9 bases respectively, with 17 bases between them.

The gene calls are TRBV20-1 and TRBJ2-5; 14 nucleotides agree with TRBD2. The V gene's germline CDR1 is DFQATT and CDR2 SNEGSKA (reference sequence). V lost 6 bases to trimming and J lost 5 bases; unmatched junction nucleotides: 8. This CDR3 region has 15 residues. The CDR3 region has the DNA TGCAGTGCCTACGGACTAGCGGGGGGTGGGGAGACCCAGTACTTC. The encoded protein is CSAYGLAGGGETQYF.

In its sample, this clonotype was seen many times. The rearrangement uses TRBV5-1 and TRBJ1-5, with unresolved D. Trimming shortened V by 5 bases and J by 6 bases, and 12 bases separated the two germline ends. The CDR3 loop spans 13 amino acids. Germline-derived CDR1 and CDR2 are SGHRS and YFSETQ. CDR3 bases: TGCGCCAGCAGTTACGAACCAGGTCAGCCCCAGCATTTT. It yields the protein CASSYEPGQPQHF.

This clonotype was detected many times. The chain uses TRBV28 and TRBJ1-6; 9 nucleotides align to TRBD1. This CDR3 comprises 14 residues. With 7 bases clipped from V and 4 bases from J, the junction kept 2 bases outside the gene matches. In germline, CDR1 is MDHEN, CDR2 SYDVKM. The CDR3 sequence: CASTGQGYNSPLHF. The CDR3 DNA reads TGTGCCAGCACCGGACAGGGGTATAATTCACCCCTCCACTTT.

This clonotype was seen many times. CDR3 region: CASSLRPGQGVSPLHF. The CDR3 DNA reads as TGTGCCAGCAGCCTACGGCCGGGACAGGGGGTTTCACCCCTCCACTTT. The rearrangement links TRBV3-1 to TRBJ1-6, with 11 nucleotides matching TRBD1. CDR1 and CDR2 from the germline V gene are LGHDT and YNNKEL (reference sequence). Trimming removed 4 bases from V and 9 bases from J; junction bases left unmatched: 8. The CDR3 consists of 16 residues. The entire variable domain, with the rest obtained from reference TRBV3-1 and TRBJ1-6, is as follows: DTAVSQTPKYLVTQMGNDKSIKCEQNLGHDTMYWYKQDSKKFLKIMFSYNNKELIINETVPNRFSPKSPDKAHLNLHINSLELGDSAVYFCASSLRPGQGVSPLHFGNGTRLTVT.